This TCR beta chain was captured in a study of T-cell memory formation after mild COVID-19. In regard to this clonotype: Its specificity is unknown.

TCRdb re-called the 5' RACE reads with MiXCR, one entry per CDR3 protein. The sample yields over 500,000 distinct CDR3 sequences, approximately 15% seen once. Study conclusions and caveats: Clones which contracted sat mainly in CM and EM if CD4+, and in EMRA if CD8+. Researchers could not confirm that second-wave clones peaking on day 37 targeted SARS-CoV-2. Pre-infection memory showed some responding clones, and this suggested that cross-reactive memory joined.

This clonotype was sampled from an adult woman who had mild COVID-19 (a few samples of this study predate the infection). Cell type and time point are not known. Specimen: PBMCs or a T cell subset sorted from them (not recorded which).

The CDR3 spells CASSQEYGVGNTEAFF. The CDR3 coding sequence is TGTGCCAGCAGCCAAGAATACGGGGTCGGGAACACTGAAGCTTTCTTT. The chain joins TRBV3-1 to TRBJ1-1; D remains ambiguous. The CDR3 totals 16 residues. The germline gives CDR1 LGHDT, CDR2 YNNKEL (reference sequence). V was shortened by 0 bases and J by 1 base, with 12 bases between the two germline ends.